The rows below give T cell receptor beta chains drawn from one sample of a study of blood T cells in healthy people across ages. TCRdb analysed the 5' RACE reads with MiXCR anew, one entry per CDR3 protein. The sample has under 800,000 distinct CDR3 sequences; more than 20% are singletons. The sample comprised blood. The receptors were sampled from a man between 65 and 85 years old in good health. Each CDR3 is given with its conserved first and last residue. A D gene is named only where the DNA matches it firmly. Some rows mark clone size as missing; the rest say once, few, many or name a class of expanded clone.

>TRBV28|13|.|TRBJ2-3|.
TGTGCCAGCGGGCAGGCGAACACAGATACGCAGTATTTT
CASGQANTDTQYF
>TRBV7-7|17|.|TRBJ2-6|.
TGTGCTAGCAGCTTATTTTGGCAAACCTCTGGGGCCAACGTCCTGACTTTC
CASSLFWQTSGANVLTF
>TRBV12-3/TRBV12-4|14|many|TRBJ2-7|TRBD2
TGTGCCAGCAGTTTTGGCGGGAGGTCCTACGAGCAGTACTTC
CASSFGGRSYEQYF
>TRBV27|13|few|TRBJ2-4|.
TGTGCCAGCAGTTTCGTTGGGGGTGGCATTCAGTACTTC
CASSFVGGGIQYF
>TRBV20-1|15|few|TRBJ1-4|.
TGCAGTGCTAGAGTTCGGGGCGCAACTAATGAAAAACTGTTTTTT
CSARVRGATNEKLFF
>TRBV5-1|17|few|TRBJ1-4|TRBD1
TGCGCCAGCAGCTTAATTCCGGGACAGGGGAGCCGCGAAAAACTGTTTTTT
CASSLIPGQGSREKLFF
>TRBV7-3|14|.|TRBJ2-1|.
TGTGCCAGCAGCTTAACGTATCCAGGCAGTGAGCAGTCCTTC
CASSLTYPGSEQSF
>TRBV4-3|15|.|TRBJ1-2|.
TGCGCCAGCAGCCAAGGTCGGCGCAGGTCGGCGGGCTACACCTTC
CASSQGRRRSAGYTF
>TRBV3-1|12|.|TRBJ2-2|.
TGTGCCAGCAGCAAGAACGGCGGGGAGCTGTTTTTT
CASSKNGGELFF
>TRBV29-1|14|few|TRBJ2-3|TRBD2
TGCAGCGTTGTCCTAGCGGGCCACACAGATACGCAGTATTTT
CSVVLAGHTDTQYF
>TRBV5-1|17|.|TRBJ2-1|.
TGCGCCAGCAGCACCCGGGACTCACGTAACGCGCGAGATGAGCAGTTCTTC
CASSTRDSRNARDEQFF
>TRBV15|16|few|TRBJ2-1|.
TGTGCCACCAGCAATTCGGCAATTTTTTCCTACAATGAGCAGTTCTTC
CATSNSAIFSYNEQFF
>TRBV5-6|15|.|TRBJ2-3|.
TGTGCCAGCAGCCTTTATTTGGATGTCGTGGATACGCAGTATTTT
CASSLYLDVVDTQYF
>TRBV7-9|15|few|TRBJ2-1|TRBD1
TGTGCCAGCAGCAGAGCCGGGACAGGAAACAATGAGCAGTTCTTC
CASSRAGTGNNEQFF
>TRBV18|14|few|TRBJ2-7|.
TGTGCCAGCTCACCACCGGGGGCCTCGGGCGAGCAGTACTTC
CASSPPGASGEQYF
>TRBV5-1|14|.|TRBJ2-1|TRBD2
TGCGCCAGCAGCAAGGGTAGCGGGAGCGATGAGCAGTTCTTC
CASSKGSGSDEQFF
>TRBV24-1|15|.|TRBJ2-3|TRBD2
TGTGCCACCAGTGATTTGTCGGGAGGGGGAGATACGCAGTATTTT
CATSDLSGGGDTQYF
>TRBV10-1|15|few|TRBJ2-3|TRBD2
TGCGCCAGCAGTGACCTAGCGGGAGTGGCAGATACGCAGTATTTT
CASSDLAGVADTQYF
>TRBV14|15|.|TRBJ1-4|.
TGTGCCAGCAGCCGCCCGGGACAAGAGCCCGGAAAACTGCTTTTT
CASSRPGQEPGKLLF
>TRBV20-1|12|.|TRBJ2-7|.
TGCAGTGCTAGAGATACGGGCTACGAGCAGTACTTC
CSARDTGYEQYF
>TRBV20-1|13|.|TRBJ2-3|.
TGCAGTGCTAGACAATCAGGGACGGATACGCAGTATTTT
CSARQSGTDTQYF
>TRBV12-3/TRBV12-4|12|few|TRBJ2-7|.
TGTGCCAGCAGTCCCGACAACTACGAGCAGTACTTC
CASSPDNYEQYF
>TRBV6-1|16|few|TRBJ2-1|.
TGTGCCAGCAGTAGAGAAGTGATCGGCTCCTACAATGAGCAGTTCTTC
CASSREVIGSYNEQFF
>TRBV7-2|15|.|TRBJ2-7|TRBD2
TGTGCCAGCAGCCCTAGGGGTAGCGGGGGCTACGAGCAGTACTTC
CASSPRGSGGYEQYF
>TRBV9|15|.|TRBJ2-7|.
TGTGCCAGCAGCGTAGAGGGGGGTTTCTCCTACGAGCAGTACTTC
CASSVEGGFSYEQYF
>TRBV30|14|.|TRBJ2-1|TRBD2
TGTGCCTGGACTAGGACTAGCGGGAGGTCTGAGCAGTTCTTC
CAWTRTSGRSEQFF
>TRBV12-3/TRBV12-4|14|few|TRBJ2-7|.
TGTGCCAGCAGCACCTCGACTAGGCAGTACGAGCAGTACTTC
CASSTSTRQYEQYF
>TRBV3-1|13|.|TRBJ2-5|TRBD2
TGTGCCAGCAGCCAAGATGGGGGGGGGACCCAGTACTTC
CASSQDGGGTQYF
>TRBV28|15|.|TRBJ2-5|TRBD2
TGTGCCAGCAGTTTGGGGACTAGCGGGAGGAAGACCCAGTACTTC
CASSLGTSGRKTQYF
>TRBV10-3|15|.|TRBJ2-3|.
TGTGCCACCCTATTCGGGGCGGCAAGCACAGATACGCAGTATTTT
CATLFGAASTDTQYF
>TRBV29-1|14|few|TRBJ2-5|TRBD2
TGCAGCGTTGAAAACGGGAGGGCCTTGGAGACCCAGTACTTC
CSVENGRALETQYF
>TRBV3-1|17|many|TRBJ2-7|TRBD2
TGTGCCAGCAGCCAAACTCCGGGACTAGCGGGATCCAACGAGCAGTACTTC
CASSQTPGLAGSNEQYF
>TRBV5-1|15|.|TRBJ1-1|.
TGCGCCAGCAGCCGCACCCATGGGACGAACACTGAAGCTTTCTTT
CASSRTHGTNTEAFF
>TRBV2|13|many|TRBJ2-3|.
TGTGCCAGCAGGGCGGACGGTTCAGATACGCAGTATTTT
CASRADGSDTQYF
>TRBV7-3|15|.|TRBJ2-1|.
TGTGCCAGCAGCTTATTAGGGGGACTTGACAATGAGCAGTTCTTC
CASSLLGGLDNEQFF